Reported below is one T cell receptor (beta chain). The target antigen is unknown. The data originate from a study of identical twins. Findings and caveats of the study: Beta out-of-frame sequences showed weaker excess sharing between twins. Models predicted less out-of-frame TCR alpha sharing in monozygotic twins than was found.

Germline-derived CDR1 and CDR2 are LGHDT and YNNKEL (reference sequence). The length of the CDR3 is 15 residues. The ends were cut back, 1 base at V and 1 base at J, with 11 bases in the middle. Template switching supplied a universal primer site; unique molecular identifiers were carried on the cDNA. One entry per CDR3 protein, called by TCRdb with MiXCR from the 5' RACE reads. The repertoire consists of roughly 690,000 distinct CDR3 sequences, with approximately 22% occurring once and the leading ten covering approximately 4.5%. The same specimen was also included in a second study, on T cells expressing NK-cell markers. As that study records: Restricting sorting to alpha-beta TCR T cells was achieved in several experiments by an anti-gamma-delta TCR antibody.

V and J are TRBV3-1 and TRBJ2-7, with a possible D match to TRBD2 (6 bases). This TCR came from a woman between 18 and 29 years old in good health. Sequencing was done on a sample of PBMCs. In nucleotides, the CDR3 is TGTGCCAGCAGCCAAGGGGACTCTCCTTCCTACGAGCAGTACTTC. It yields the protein CASSQGDSPSYEQYF.